The 20 T cell receptor beta chains given below trace back to one sample, sequenced in a study of T-cell memory formation after mild COVID-19. TCRdb redid the calling of the 5' RACE reads with MiXCR, one entry per CDR3 protein. The sample holds about 390,000 distinct CDR3 sequences, 15% to 20% seen once. Input material: PBMCs or a T cell subset sorted from them (not recorded which). The receptor set was obtained from a young man who had mild COVID-19 (a few samples of this study predate the infection). Cell type and time point are not known.

This clonotype occurred many times. The rearrangement links TRBV5-1 to TRBJ1-6, with D perhaps TRBD1 (5 bases). V lost 0 bases and J 7 bases, leaving 11 bases between the germline ends. The CDR3 has 15 amino acids. From germline, CDR1 is SGHRS and CDR2 YFSETQ. The CDR3 sequence: CASSLAARANSPLHF. In DNA, the CDR3 is TGCGCCAGCAGCTTGGCTGCCAGGGCCAATTCACCCCTCCACTTT.

This clonotype was counted once. This rearrangement joins TRBV3-1 to TRBJ1-2; TRBD1 matches at 7 bases. This CDR3 comprises 15 residues. Germline V gene sequence: CDR1 LGHDT, CDR2 YNNKEL (reference sequence). V lost 1 base to trimming and J lost 3 bases; unmatched junction nucleotides: 5. The DNA for the CDR3 is TGTGCCAGCAGCCAAGCGGAACAGGGGTACTATGGCTACACCTTC. Translating gives CASSQAEQGYYGYTF.

CDR3 sequence reads: CASSLEAVGTDTQYF. CDR3 nucleotides: TGTGCCAGCAGCTTAGAAGCGGTAGGCACAGATACGCAGTATTTT. V and J are TRBV7-6 and TRBJ2-3; D perhaps matches TRBD2 (5 bases). The CDR3 is made up of 15 amino acids. CDR1 SGHVS and CDR2 FNYEAQ come from the germline V gene. V was cut by 1 base and J by 1 base, with 9 bases left in between. Full variable domain (rest looked up from reference TRBV7-6 and TRBJ2-3): GAGVSQSPRYKVTKRGQDVALRCDPISGHVSLYWYRQALGQGPEFLTYFNYEAQQDKSGLPNDRFSAERPEGSISTLTIQRTEQRDSAMYRCASSLEAVGTDTQYFGPGTRLTVL.

This clonotype was found a few times. The rearrangement joins TRBV7-2 to TRBJ2-5; TRBD2 aligns across 10 bases. CDR1 SGHTA and CDR2 FQGNSA come from the germline V gene. V lost 3 bases and J lost 6; bases outside the gene matches: 4. The CDR3 is 14 residues long. The CDR3 DNA is TGTGCCAGCAGCTTTGCTAGCGGGGGTCAGACCCAGTACTTC. The encoded protein is CASSFASGGQTQYF.

This clonotype was found a few times. The chain carries TRBV10-3 and TRBJ2-1; no firm D call. Germline values: CDR1 ENHRY, CDR2 SYGVKD. V was trimmed by 10 bases and J by 5 bases, leaving 15 bases between them. The CDR3 spans 13 residues. CDR3 loop: CATTKIGNNEQFF. CDR3 nucleotide sequence: TGTGCCACCACAAAAATTGGGAACAATGAGCAGTTCTTC.

J is TRBJ2-3 and V is TRBV12-3 or TRBV12-4; tentatively, D is TRBD1 or TRBD2 (7 bases each). The CDR3 is made up of 15 amino acids. The germline V and J ends were trimmed by 5 bases and 3 bases, with 15 bases remaining between them. CDR3 loop: CASSPQGGGTDTQYF. CDR3 bases: TGTGCCAGCAGTCCCCAGGGGGGGGGTACAGATACGCAGTATTTT.

The rearrangement uses TRBV5-1 and TRBJ1-4; no clear D gene. The CDR3 length is 15 residues. V was shortened by 0 bases and J by 4 bases, with 10 bases between the two germline ends. The germline gives CDR1 SGHRS, CDR2 YFSETQ. In DNA, the CDR3 is TGCGCCAGCAGCTTGGGGGCAGCCTTTAATGAAAAACTGTTTTTT. Its translation: CASSLGAAFNEKLFF.

There are a few counts of this clonotype. Here the CDR3 reads CASSRWTGRNYGYTF. In DNA form, the CDR3 reads TGCGCCAGCAGCCGATGGACAGGGCGTAACTATGGCTACACCTTC. The chain employs TRBV5-1 and TRBJ1-2; TRBD1 matches at 8 bases. The germline V gene encodes CDR1 SGHRS and CDR2 YFSETQ. This CDR3 region has 15 residues. V lost 4 bases and J lost 1; bases outside the gene matches: 6. Full variable domain (rest looked up from reference TRBV5-1 and TRBJ1-2): KAGVTQTPRYLIKTRGQQVTLSCSPISGHRSVSWYQQTPGQGLQFLFEYFSETQRNKGNFPGRFSGRQFSNSRSEMNVSTLELGDSALYLCASSRWTGRNYGYTFGSGTRLTVV.

The chain's CDR3 is CASSIDYSGGAYF. The CDR3 bases are TGTGCCAGCAGTATCGACTATAGCGGGGGGGCGTACTTC. The chain recombines TRBV6-2 or TRBV6-3 with TRBJ2-5; 11 bases line up with TRBD2. The length of the CDR3 is 13 residues. The junction had 9 bases not matched to a gene; V was cut back by 5 bases and J by 13 bases. Germline loops: CDR1 MNHEY, CDR2 SVGEGT.

This clonotype was counted many times. The V gene is TRBV5-1, the J gene TRBJ2-5; TRBD2 aligns across 10 bases. The CDR3 spans 15 residues. Trimming removed 0 bases from V and 5 bases from J; junction bases left unmatched: 4. CDR1 is SGHRS and CDR2 is YFSETQ in the germline V gene. CDR3 residues: CASSLDGTSAETQYF. CDR3 nucleotides: TGCGCCAGCAGCTTGGACGGGACTAGCGCGGAGACCCAGTACTTC.

This rearrangement joins TRBV15 to TRBJ1-5; D is undetermined. This CDR3 has 15 amino acids. Germline V gene lookup returns CDR1 LNHNV and CDR2 YYDKDF (reference sequence). V gave up 3 bases and J gave up 0 bases, with 9 bases separating them. The CDR3 DNA follows: TGTGCCACCAGCAGGGGTACTAATAGCAATCAGCCCCAGCATTTT. Protein product: CATSRGTNSNQPQHF.

The gene calls are TRBV7-2 and TRBJ2-3; 8 positions agree with TRBD2. Germline values: CDR1 SGHTA, CDR2 FQGNSA. CDR3 length equals 15 residues. J was trimmed by 4 bases and V by 3 bases; bases with no gene match: 6. In DNA form, the CDR3 reads TGTGCCAGCAGCTTGGAGCGGGGGAGACCAGATACGCAGTATTTT. Its protein product is CASSLERGRPDTQYF.

There are a few counts of this clonotype. V gene TRBV9 combines with J gene TRBJ1-6; D perhaps matches TRBD1 (5 bases). The CDR3 runs to 16 residues. Germline loops: CDR1 SGDLS, CDR2 YYNGEE. Trimming cost V 0 bases and J 7 bases, with 14 bases left between them. This chain's CDR3 is CASSVERDAWNSPLHF. The CDR3 DNA sequence: TGTGCCAGCAGCGTAGAGCGGGACGCGTGGAATTCACCCCTCCACTTT.

The rearrangement joins TRBV15 to TRBJ2-1; TRBD2 agrees at 11 bases. The CDR3 is 15 residues long. The ends lost 6 bases at V and 0 bases at J; junction bases unmatched: 1. Per the germline V gene, CDR1 is LNHNV and CDR2 is YYDKDF (reference sequence). CDR3 sequence: CATRLAGVSYNEQFF. DNA for the CDR3: TGTGCCACCAGACTAGCGGGGGTCTCCTACAATGAGCAGTTCTTC.

This clonotype turned up a few times. The DNA is left out, because the CDR3 cannot be placed on it with certainty; the CDR3 is given as TCRdb lists it. CDR3 residues: CASSSSGWETQYF. The rearrangement joins TRBV27 to TRBJ2-5. Germline CDR1 MNHEY, CDR2 SMNVEV (reference sequence). A total of 13 residues make up the CDR3, ends included.

This clonotype appeared a few times. The rearrangement joins TRBV5-1 to TRBJ1-1; D is unresolved. The V end was cut by 3 bases, the J end by 2 bases, with 8 bases between. Germline-derived CDR1 and CDR2 are SGHRS and YFSETQ. This CDR3 spans 13 amino acids. The CDR3 DNA is TGCGCCAGCAGCTGGACGGCAAACACTGAAGCTTTCTTT. Translation gives CASSWTANTEAFF.

The J gene is TRBJ1-5, the V gene TRBV4-1, with a possible D match to TRBD1 (5 bases). V dropped 0 bases and J dropped 6 bases, with 9 bases sitting between them. Germline V lookup: CDR1 MGHRA, CDR2 YSYEKL. This CDR3 has 14 residues. CDR3 amino acids: CASSQDWGVQPQHF. The DNA for the CDR3 is TGCGCCAGCAGCCAAGATTGGGGGGTTCAGCCCCAGCATTTT.

This clonotype was observed a handful of times. This rearrangement joins TRBV7-9 to TRBJ2-1; the match to TRBD2 covers 9 bases. V shed 6 bases and J 7 bases; nucleotides not matched to a gene: 10. Germline assignment: CDR1 SEHNR and CDR2 FQNEAQ (reference sequence). The CDR3 sequence is 15 residues long. CDR3 protein: CASSYGLASLNEQFF. The CDR3 DNA reads as TGTGCCAGCAGTTATGGACTAGCGTCTCTGAATGAGCAGTTCTTC.

The chain employs TRBV12-3 or TRBV12-4 and TRBJ2-2; 13 nucleotides line up with TRBD2. The V segment lost 5 bases and the J segment 3 bases; nucleotides outside the gene matches: 9. This CDR3 has 18 amino acids. The CDR3 reads CASSSGTSGDQDTGELFF. CDR3 DNA: TGTGCCAGCAGTAGCGGGACTAGCGGGGATCAGGACACCGGGGAGCTGTTTTTT.

J is TRBJ2-5 and V is TRBV11-2, with D hard to call. Germline values: CDR1 SGHAT, CDR2 FQNNGV. Trimming pared 1 base from V and 1 base from J, leaving 10 bases between. The CDR3 is made up of 15 amino acids. CDR3 bases: TGTGCCAGCAGCTTAGGAAGACAACCCCAAGAGACCCAGTACTTC. This translates into CASSLGRQPQETQYF.